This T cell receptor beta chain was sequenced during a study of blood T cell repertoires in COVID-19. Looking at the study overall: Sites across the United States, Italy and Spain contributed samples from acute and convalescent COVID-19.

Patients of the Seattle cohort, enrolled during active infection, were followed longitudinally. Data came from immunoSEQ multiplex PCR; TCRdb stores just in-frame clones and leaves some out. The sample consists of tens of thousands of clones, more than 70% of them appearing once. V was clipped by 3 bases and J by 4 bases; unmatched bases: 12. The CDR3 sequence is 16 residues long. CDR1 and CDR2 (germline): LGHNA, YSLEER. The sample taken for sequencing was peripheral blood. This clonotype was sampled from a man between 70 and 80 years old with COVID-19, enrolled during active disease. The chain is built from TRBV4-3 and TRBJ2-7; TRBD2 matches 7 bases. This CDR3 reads CASSQGSGLEGYEQYF. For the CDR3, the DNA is TGCGCCAGCAGCCAGGGTAGCGGGCTGGAAGGGTACGAGCAGTACTTC.